This TCR beta chain comes out of a study of shared clonotypes between healthy human individuals. CD8 cells regarded as naive lacked CD45RO, were positively chosen for CCR7, and omitted terminally differentiated effector memory CD45RA+ cells. Adult donors, all healthy and HIV-negative, had no recent acute infections or vaccinations. Splitting of each subset's genomic DNA was done evenly across several immunoSEQ plates. Repertoires were generated with immunoSEQ multiplex PCR, while TCRdb's copy carries only in-frame clones and drops some. The top ten clones hold more than 0.95% of a sample with around 2,100,000 clones, approximately 94% of them seen once. The receptor comes from a man between 18 and 29 years old in good health. Sequenced material: naive CD8+ T cells sorted from blood.

As DNA, the CDR3 is TGTGCCACCAGCAGCGACAGGGGCGTAAACGATTCACCCCTCCACTTT. Translation gives CATSSDRGVNDSPLHF. The chain combines TRBV15 with TRBJ1-6; 8 bases are shared with TRBD1. V trimming: 3 bases; J trimming: 8 bases; junction bases outside the gene matches: 9. The germline V gene has CDR1 LNHNV and CDR2 YYDKDF (reference sequence). The CDR3 is made up of 16 amino acids.